This T cell receptor (beta chain) is from a study of T cell responses to AZD1222 COVID-19 vaccine. Study observations and caveats: Spike was spanned by vaccine-associated CD4 TCRs, with dominance at 160-218 and 743-854.

Between the trimmed V and J ends, which lost 7 bases and 2 bases, there was a span of 14 bases. The CDR3 runs 13 residues. Germline V gives CDR1 SQVTM, CDR2 ANQGSEA. Second doses at about 4 or about 12 weeks were pooled. With respect to this clone: Its matching antigen is unknown.

Measured with immunoSEQ multiplex PCR; TCRdb has only the in-frame clones, and not every one. The sample lists some 86,000 clones, just over 90% seen once, with 5% to 6% in the top ten. Sample: peripheral blood, taken 28 days after the second AZD1222 dose. This receptor was identified in an adult who received the AZD1222 COVID-19 vaccine. This chain connects TRBV29-1 to TRBJ1-1, with D tentatively TRBD1 (5 bases). CDR3 amino acids: CSALRGRNTEAFF. The CDR3 DNA reads as TGCAGCGCTCTAAGGGGCAGAAACACTGAAGCTTTCTTT.